The 10 T cell receptor beta chains given below trace back to one sample, sequenced in a study of cytomegalovirus exposure and HLA in healthy donors (dated by TCRdb to 2017 to 2019). The library relied on the immunoSEQ multiplex PCR assay. TCRdb mirrors the immuneACCESS table, restricted to in-frame sequences. Some clones are absent from its copies; in checked studies, under half trace to an unresolved V gene, and the reason for the others is unknown. Counted in this sample were some 200,000 clones; around 86% of them appeared once. The ten largest clones capture 6% to 8.5% of the sample. Sample: PBMCs. The receptors originated from a man aged 30 to 45 in good health and CMV-seropositive.

The chain combines TRBV2 with TRBJ1-3; D gene unclear. V was clipped by 7 bases and J by 0 bases, with 13 bases between them. Per the germline V gene, CDR1 is SNHLY and CDR2 is FYNNEI. This CDR3 is 15 amino acids long. The CDR3 DNA follows: TGTGCCAGCATGGATAACGACTTCTCTGGAAACACCATATATTTT. Residues: CASMDNDFSGNTIYF.

This chain connects TRBV11-1 to TRBJ1-2; no clear D gene. The germline V and J ends were trimmed by 3 bases and 0 bases, with 8 bases remaining between them. Germline CDR1 SGHAT, CDR2 FQDESV (reference sequence). The CDR3 is 14 residues long. CDR3 in DNA: TGTGCCAGCAGCTTCGGCAGCCCTAACTATGGCTACACCTTC. Translation: CASSFGSPNYGYTF.

The chain joins TRBV5-4 to TRBJ1-1; D is ambiguous. The CDR3 is made up of 14 amino acids. Germline-derived CDR1 and CDR2 are SGHNT and YYREEE (reference sequence). Trimming took off 2 bases at V and 1 base at J, with 9 bases between the two ends. For the CDR3, the DNA is TGTGCCAGCAGCTTCGGGATAGGGAACACTGAAGCTTTCTTT. Its protein is CASSFGIGNTEAFF. The complete variable domain, with remaining parts taken from reference TRBV5-4 and TRBJ1-1, reads ETGVTQSPTHLIKTRGQQVTLRCSSQSGHNTVSWYQQALGQGPQFIFQYYREEENGRGNFPPRFSGLQFPNYSSELNVNALELDDSALYLCASSFGIGNTEAFFGQGTRLTVV.

The rearrangement uses TRBV18 and TRBJ1-4, with D uncertain. The germline V gene has CDR1 KGHSH and CDR2 LQKENI. Trimming stripped 2 bases from V and 3 bases from J, with 13 bases between. CDR3 length equals 16 residues. The CDR3 is CASSPKRAKPNEKLFF. The CDR3 DNA is TGTGCCAGCTCACCAAAGCGTGCGAAGCCTAATGAAAAACTGTTTTTT.

The CDR3 is CASSERTDMGKLFF. The CDR3 bases are TGTGCCAGCAGCGAACGGACAGATATGGGCAAACTGTTTTTT. The chain has TRBV4-2 and TRBJ1-4, with a weak D call TRBD1 (6 bases). The germline V gene encodes CDR1 LGHNA and CDR2 YNFKEQ. This CDR3 has 14 residues. V lost 5 bases and J 11 bases, leaving 18 bases between the germline ends.

The chain is built from TRBV6-1 and TRBJ2-7; TRBD1 agrees at 8 bases. The CDR3 spans 16 residues. V lost 1 base, J lost 6 bases, and 11 bases stayed unmatched. Germline V gives CDR1 MNHNS, CDR2 SASEGT. CDR3 nucleotides: TGTGCCAGCAGTGAAGGTGGCGGCAGGGGGCGTTTCGAGCAGTACTTC. It codes for CASSEGGGRGRFEQYF.

Only one count was recorded for this clone. The J gene is TRBJ1-4, the V gene TRBV6-5, with a tentative D call TRBD1 (5 bases). There are 15 residues in the CDR3. V was trimmed by 6 bases and J by 7 bases, leaving 18 bases between them. Looked up from germline, CDR1 is MNHEY and CDR2 is SVGAGI. The CDR3 region has the DNA TGTGCCAGCAGCGTGGGACGCAGGCTGGGTGAAAAACTGTTTTTT. Its protein product is CASSVGRRLGEKLFF.

This clone was seen just once. The chain joins TRBV28 to TRBJ2-1, with D perhaps matching TRBD2 (6 bases). Looked up from germline, CDR1 is MDHEN and CDR2 is SYDVKM. Trimming removed 1 base at V and 1 base at J, with 14 bases between. The CDR3 is 17 amino acids. The chain's CDR3 is CASSLSLSGPSYNEQFF. For the CDR3, the DNA is TGTGCCAGCAGTTTATCTCTTAGCGGACCTTCCTACAATGAGCAGTTCTTC.

The CDR3 protein is CASSWEGAEQYF. The CDR3 DNA follows: TGTGCCAGCAGTTGGGAGGGGGCCGAGCAGTACTTC. The V gene is TRBV7-2, the J gene TRBJ2-7; D may be TRBD1 or TRBD2 (7 bases each). This CDR3 contains 12 residues. Germline V gene lookup returns CDR1 SGHTA and CDR2 FQGNSA. Between the trimmed V and J ends, which lost 6 bases and 6 bases, there was a span of 12 bases.

The chain joins TRBV30 to TRBJ2-3; 8 positions agree with TRBD1. Germline V gives CDR1 GTSNPN, CDR2 SVGIG (reference sequence). The CDR3 length is 15 residues. The V gene end was trimmed by 5 bases and the J gene end by 2 bases; junction bases not matched to a gene: 9. The CDR3 protein is CAWARQGLSTDTQYF. The CDR3 bases are TGTGCCTGGGCTCGACAGGGGCTCTCCACAGATACGCAGTATTTT.